This T cell receptor beta chain was found in a study of OX40 agonist ivuxolimab in advanced cancers. Study findings and constraints: CD8+ T cells showed, on average, more clonal expansion than CD4+ cells.

Comments on this clone: Its antigen is unknown.

Only in-frame clones appear in the TCRdb table, and some are missing; sequencing was by immunoSEQ multiplex PCR. The sample records 77,000 or so clones, around 82% being singletons. The CDR3 totals 13 residues. The V segment lost 6 bases and the J segment 7 bases; nucleotides outside the gene matches: 4. Germline CDR1 is MDHEN and CDR2 is SYDVKM. V is TRBV28 and J is TRBJ1-4; 8 bases fit TRBD1. The sequencing here drew on CD4+ or CD8+ T cells sorted from blood, taken in a trial of the OX40 agonist ivuxolimab. This clonotype was sampled from an adult with an advanced solid tumor such as melanoma, head and neck, liver or kidney cancer. This CDR3 reads CASRTRGPEKLFF. As DNA, the CDR3 is TGTGCCAGCAGGACCAGGGGGCCTGAAAAACTGTTTTTT. Together with reference TRBV28 and TRBJ1-4, the CDR3 gives the full variable domain: DVKVTQSSRYLVKRTGEKVFLECVQDMDHENMFWYRQDPGLGLRLIYFSYDVKMKEKGDIPEGYSVSREKKERFSLILESASTNQTSMYLCASRTRGPEKLFFGSGTQLSVL.